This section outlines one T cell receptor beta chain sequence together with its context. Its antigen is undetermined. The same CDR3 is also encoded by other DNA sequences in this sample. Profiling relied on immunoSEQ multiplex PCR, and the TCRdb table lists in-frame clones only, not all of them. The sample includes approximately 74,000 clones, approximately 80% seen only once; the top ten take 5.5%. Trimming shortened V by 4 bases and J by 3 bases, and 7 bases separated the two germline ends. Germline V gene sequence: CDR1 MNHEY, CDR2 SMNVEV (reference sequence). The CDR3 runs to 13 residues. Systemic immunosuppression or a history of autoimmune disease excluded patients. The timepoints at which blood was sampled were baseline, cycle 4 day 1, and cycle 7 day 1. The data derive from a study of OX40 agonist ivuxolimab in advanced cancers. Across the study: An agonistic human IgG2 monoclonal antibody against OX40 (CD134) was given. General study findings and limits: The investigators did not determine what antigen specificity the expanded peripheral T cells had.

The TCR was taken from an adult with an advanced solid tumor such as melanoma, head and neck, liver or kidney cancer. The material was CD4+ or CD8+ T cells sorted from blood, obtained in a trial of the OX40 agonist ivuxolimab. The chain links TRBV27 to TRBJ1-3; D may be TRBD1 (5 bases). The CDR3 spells CASSSQGGNTIYF. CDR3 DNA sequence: TGTGCCAGCAGTTCCCAGGGTGGAAACACCATATATTTT.